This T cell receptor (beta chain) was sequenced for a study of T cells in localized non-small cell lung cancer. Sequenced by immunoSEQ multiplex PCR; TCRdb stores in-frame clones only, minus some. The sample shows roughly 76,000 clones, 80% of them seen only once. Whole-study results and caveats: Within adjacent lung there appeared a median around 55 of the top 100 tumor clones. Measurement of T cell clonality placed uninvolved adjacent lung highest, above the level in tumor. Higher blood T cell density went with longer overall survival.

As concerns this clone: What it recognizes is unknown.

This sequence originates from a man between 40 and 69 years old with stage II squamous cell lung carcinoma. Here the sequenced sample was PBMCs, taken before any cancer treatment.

CDR3 amino acids: CASSLGRQGAYEQYF. CDR3 DNA: TGCGCCAGCAGCTTGGGCAGACAGGGAGCCTACGAGCAGTACTTC. The chain combines TRBV5-1 with TRBJ2-7; 7 bases match TRBD1. The CDR3 has 15 amino acids. The junction had 5 bases not matched to a gene; V was cut back by 0 bases and J by 2 bases. The germline gives CDR1 SGHRS, CDR2 YFSETQ.